This T cell receptor beta chain was recovered during a study of CD8+CD57+ T cells in acquired aplastic anemia (dated by TCRdb to 2016 to 2018). A note on the overall study: On average, sorted CD4+ and CD8+ cells yielded around 3.5 ug of extracted DNA, with a range of about 0.18 to 30 ug. CD8+CD57+ expansion was defined as frequency above the mean frequency observed in healthy subjects. Overall study results and their limits: CD8+ Simpson's diversity did not differ significantly between patients and healthy controls (P=0.060). Roughly 30 CD8+ CDR3 sequences were shared between patients and controls but appeared highly expressed in patients and within their immunodominant clones.

This clonotype was picked up many times. Its antigen is not yet known. No base-level quality is on record; no much larger clone is a single base apart. The patients picked for sequencing were ones in whom flow cytometry had shown an expansion of CD8+CD57+ cells. Every patient had severe acquired aplastic anemia, diagnosed using the International Study of Aplastic Anemia and Agranulocytosis and Camitta criteria. No patient had received any therapy when blood was sampled. In this study, sorted CD4+ and CD8+ T cells from the blood of healthy subjects and of severe aplastic anemia patients had their TCR repertoires deep-sequenced. In the USA, patient enrollment took place under clinicaltrials.gov protocols 00001620, 01623167, 00001397, 00071045, 00081523 and 00961064. Ficoll-Paque density gradient centrifugation was used to isolate peripheral blood mononuclear cells. Before DNA extraction, CD4+ and CD8+ T cells were sorted by FACS or by magnetic beads.

Genomic DNA served as template for TCR beta VDJ combination and CDR3 sequence profiling. An Illumina HiSeq 2000 was the platform used for TCR repertoire sequencing. The published analysis was carried out like this. Repertoire assessment relied on Simpson's diversity index, CDR3 size and DJ length profiles, and TRBV/TRBJ rearrangement plots. The most abundant DNA sequence in the deep sequencing data was defined as the immunodominant clone. CDR3 amino acid sequences were screened for sharing across subjects and compared with published repertoires and the VDJdb database. The public reads were reanalyzed by TCRdb: fastp trimming at Q25, MiXCR alignment, in-frame beta chains only. Each record represents a unique CDR3 protein, reported with the most common genes and DNA among its rows. TCRdb, not the authors, supplied the V and J calls. The sample table records around 150,000 distinct CDR3 sequences; 40% to 60% of these occur just once. Together, the top ten hold 25% to 35% of the sample.

The clonotype comes from a human donor with aplastic anemia. Sequenced material: sorted CD4+, CD8+, or CD8+CD57+ T cells (not recorded which) from PBMCs.

The bases are TGTGCCAGCAGCTTAAGTCCCCGGGCTTTCGATGAGCAGTTCTTC. Translation gives CASSLSPRAFDEQFF. The rearranged chain carries TRBV7-6 and TRBJ2-1; the D gene is not confidently resolved. Taken from the germline V gene, the CDR1 and CDR2 loops are SGHVS and FNYEAQ. V is reduced by 2 bases and J by 8 bases, leaving a spacing of 16 bases between them. The CDR3 measures 15 amino acids from cysteine to phenylalanine. CDR3 DNA only is kept here, 45 bases in frame from base 1.